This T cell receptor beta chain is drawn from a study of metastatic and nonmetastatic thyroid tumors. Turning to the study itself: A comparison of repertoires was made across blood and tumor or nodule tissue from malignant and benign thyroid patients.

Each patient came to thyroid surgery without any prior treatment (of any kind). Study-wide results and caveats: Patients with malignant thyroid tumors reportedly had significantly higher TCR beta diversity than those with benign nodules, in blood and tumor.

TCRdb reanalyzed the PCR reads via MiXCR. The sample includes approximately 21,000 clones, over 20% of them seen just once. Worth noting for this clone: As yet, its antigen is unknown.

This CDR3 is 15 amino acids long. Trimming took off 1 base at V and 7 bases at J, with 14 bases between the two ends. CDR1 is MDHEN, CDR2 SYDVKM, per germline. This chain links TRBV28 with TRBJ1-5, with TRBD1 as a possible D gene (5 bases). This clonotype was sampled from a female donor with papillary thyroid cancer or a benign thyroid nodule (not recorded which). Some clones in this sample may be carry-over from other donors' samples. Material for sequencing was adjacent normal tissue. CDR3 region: CASSLYLRVQQPQHF. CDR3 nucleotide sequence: TGTGCCAGCAGTTTATATCTCAGGGTTCAACAGCCCCAGCATTTT.